Each of the 8 T cell receptor beta chains below was sequenced from the same sample in a study of blood T cell repertoires in COVID-19. Profiling relied on immunoSEQ multiplex PCR, and the TCRdb table lists in-frame clones only, not all of them. Among approximately 92,000 clones, 70% to 90% were seen once, and the ten largest hold 3% to 4%. Material for sequencing was peripheral blood. These receptors were taken from a man aged 45 to 65 with acute or convalescent COVID-19.

The chain couples TRBV4-3 to TRBJ2-2, with 8 nucleotides matching TRBD1. The V gene end was trimmed by 0 bases and the J gene end by 4 bases; junction bases not matched to a gene: 10. Germline CDR1 and CDR2: LGHNA and YSLEER. The CDR3 has 18 amino acids. The DNA for the CDR3 is TGCGCCAGCAGCCAAGATCTTCGGCAGGGGGCCGGCACCGGGGAGCTGTTTTTT. It is translated as CASSQDLRQGAGTGELFF.

The chain recombines TRBV5-4 with TRBJ2-1; 7 bases agree with TRBD2. Germline-derived CDR1 and CDR2 are SGHNT and YYREEE (reference sequence). J gave up 4 bases and V 3 bases, and 7 bases lay outside the gene matches. This CDR3 contains 15 residues. CDR3 nucleotide sequence: TGTGCCAGCAGCTCCAGCGGGCGGGGGTACAATGAGCAGTTCTTC. It is translated as CASSSSGRGYNEQFF.

The chain combines TRBV30 with TRBJ1-2; the D gene is possibly TRBD1 (5 bases). Germline V gene data show CDR1 as GTSNPN and CDR2 as SVGIG (reference sequence). The CDR3 is 13 amino acids. Trimming cost V 1 base and J 8 bases, with 14 bases left between them. The CDR3: CAWSGQPGQGYTF. Written as DNA, the CDR3 is TGTGCCTGGAGTGGGCAGCCCGGACAAGGCTACACCTTC.

The genes are TRBV9 and TRBJ2-3; 7 bases align to TRBD2. The CDR3 sequence is 15 residues long. Germline CDR1 and CDR2: SGDLS and YYNGEE. J gave up 4 bases and V 0 bases, and 5 bases lay outside the gene matches. This CDR3 is CASSVDRGVSDTQYF. CDR3 in DNA: TGTGCCAGCAGCGTAGATCGGGGGGTATCAGATACGCAGTATTTT.

This clone was seen only a few times. This sequence joins TRBV7-2 and TRBJ1-1, with D perhaps TRBD1 (5 bases). The CDR3 has 13 amino acids. Trimming left V 6 bases short and J 3 bases short, with 11 bases between. Germline V lookup: CDR1 SGHTA, CDR2 FQGNSA. CDR3 sequence reads: CASRYQGYTEAFF. The CDR3 region has the DNA TGTGCCAGCAGATACCAGGGATACACTGAAGCTTTCTTT.

The chain recombines TRBV29-1 with TRBJ2-6; perhaps TRBD1 as D (6 bases). V was trimmed by 6 bases and J by 1 base, leaving 7 bases between them. Germline values: CDR1 SQVTM, CDR2 ANQGSEA. The CDR3 has 13 residues. The CDR3 reads CSVRGSGANVLTF. The CDR3 nucleotides read TGCAGCGTGAGGGGGTCTGGGGCCAACGTCCTGACTTTC.

The chain recombines TRBV19 with TRBJ2-1; 10 bases are shared with TRBD2. The CDR3 extends over 17 amino acids. The trim removed 8 bases at V and 7 bases at J, leaving 17 bases unmatched. Germline assignment: CDR1 LNHDA and CDR2 SQIVND (reference sequence). CDR3 sequence: CASSTIVSSGSRNEQFF. The CDR3, as DNA: TGTGCCAGTTCCACCATTGTATCTAGCGGGAGTAGGAATGAGCAGTTCTTC.

This chain joins TRBV28 and TRBJ1-4, with 10 bases lining up with TRBD1. CDR3 length equals 14 residues. The junction had 6 bases not matched to a gene; V was cut back by 6 bases and J by 8 bases. CDR1 and CDR2 from the germline V gene are MDHEN and SYDVKM. The CDR3 DNA is TGTGCCAGCAGCCCGGGACAGGGGTTGGAAAAACTGTTTTTT. It translates to CASSPGQGLEKLFF.